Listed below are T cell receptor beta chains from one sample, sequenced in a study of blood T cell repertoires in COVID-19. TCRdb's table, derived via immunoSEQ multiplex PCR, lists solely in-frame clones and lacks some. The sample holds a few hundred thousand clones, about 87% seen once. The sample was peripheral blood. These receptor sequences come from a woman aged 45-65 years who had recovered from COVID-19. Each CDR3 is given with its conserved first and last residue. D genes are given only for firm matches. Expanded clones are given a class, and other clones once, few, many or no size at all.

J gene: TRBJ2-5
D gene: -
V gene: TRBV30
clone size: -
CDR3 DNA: TGTGCCTGGAGTGTACGGGGATCTGAGACCCAGTACTTC
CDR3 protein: CAWSVRGSETQYF

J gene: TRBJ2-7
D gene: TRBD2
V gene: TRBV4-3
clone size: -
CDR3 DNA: TGCGCCAGCAGCCAAGATATGGCTAGCGGGGGGTACGAGCAGTACTTC
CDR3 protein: CASSQDMASGGYEQYF

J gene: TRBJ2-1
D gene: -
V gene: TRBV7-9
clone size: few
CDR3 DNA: TGTGCCAGCAGGACAGGCAATGAGCAGTTCTTC
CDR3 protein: CASRTGNEQFF

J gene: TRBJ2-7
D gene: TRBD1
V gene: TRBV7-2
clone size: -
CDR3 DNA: TGTGCCAGCAGCGATCGACAGGGGTACGAGCAGTACTTC
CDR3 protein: CASSDRQGYEQYF

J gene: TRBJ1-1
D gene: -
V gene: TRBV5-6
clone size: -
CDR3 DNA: TGTGCCAGCAGCACCCCTCCGAGTGAGGCTTTCTTT
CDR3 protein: CASSTPPSEAFF

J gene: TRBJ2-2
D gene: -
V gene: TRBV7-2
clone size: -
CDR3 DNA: TGTGCCAGCAGCTTTACAGGGTATGGGAACACCGGGGAGCTGTTTTTT
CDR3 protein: CASSFTGYGNTGELFF

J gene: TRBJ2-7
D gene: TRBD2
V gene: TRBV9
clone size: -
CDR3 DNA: TGTGCCAGCAGCGCCGGGGGGGCTAGCGGGTCCTACGAGCAGTACTTC
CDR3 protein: CASSAGGASGSYEQYF

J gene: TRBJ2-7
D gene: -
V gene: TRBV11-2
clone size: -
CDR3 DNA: TGTGCCAGCAGCTTGACCTCGACAGGAATCTACGAGCAGTACTTC
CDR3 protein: CASSLTSTGIYEQYF

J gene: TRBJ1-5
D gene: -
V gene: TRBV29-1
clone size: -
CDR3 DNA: TGCAGCGTTTCTCTGACAGGCGGCTCAAATCAGCCCCAGCATTTT
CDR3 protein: CSVSLTGGSNQPQHF

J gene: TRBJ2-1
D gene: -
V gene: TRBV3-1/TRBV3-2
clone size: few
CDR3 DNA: TGTGCCAGCAGCGTTACTCCGTCCAATGAGCAGTTCTTC
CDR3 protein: CASSVTPSNEQFF

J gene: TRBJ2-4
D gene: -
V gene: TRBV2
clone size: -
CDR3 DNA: TGTGCCAGCAGCAGAGGTGTGGCCAAAAACATTCAGTACTTC
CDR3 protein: CASSRGVAKNIQYF

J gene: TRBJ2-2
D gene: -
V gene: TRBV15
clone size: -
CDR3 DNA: TGTGCCACCAGCAGGGGACAAGGGGACACCGGGGAGCTGTTTTTT
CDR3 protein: CATSRGQGDTGELFF

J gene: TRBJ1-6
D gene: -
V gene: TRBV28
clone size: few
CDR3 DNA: TGTGCCAGCAGTTTAGTCGGGTCACCCCTCCACTTT
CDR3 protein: CASSLVGSPLHF

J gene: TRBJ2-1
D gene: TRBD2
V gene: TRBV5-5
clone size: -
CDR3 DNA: TGTGCCAGCAGCTTGGCCAATCTGCTAGCGGTTTCCTACAATGAGCAGTTCTTC
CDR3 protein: CASSLANLLAVSYNEQFF

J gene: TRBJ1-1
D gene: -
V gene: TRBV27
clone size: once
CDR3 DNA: TGTGCCAGCAGACTCGGAGCCATGAACACTGAAGCTTTCTTT
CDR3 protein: CASRLGAMNTEAFF

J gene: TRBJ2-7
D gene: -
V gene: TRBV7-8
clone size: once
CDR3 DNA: TGTGCCAGCAGCTTGGGGGGGCAATACGAGCAGTACTTC
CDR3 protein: CASSLGGQYEQYF

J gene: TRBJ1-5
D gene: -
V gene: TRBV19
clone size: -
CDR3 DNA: TGTGCCAGTAGTATGGGGGGGTACGGCAATCAGCCCCAGCATTTT
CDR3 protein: CASSMGGYGNQPQHF

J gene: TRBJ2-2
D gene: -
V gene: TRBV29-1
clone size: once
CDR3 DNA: TGCAGCGCCTTCGGCCTGGGGGCAAAAACCGGGGAGCTGTTTTTT
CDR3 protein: CSAFGLGAKTGELFF

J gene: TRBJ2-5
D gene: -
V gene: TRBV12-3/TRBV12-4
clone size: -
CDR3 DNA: TGTGCCAGCACCGGCGGAGGCCAGACCCAGTACTTC
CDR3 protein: CASTGGGQTQYF

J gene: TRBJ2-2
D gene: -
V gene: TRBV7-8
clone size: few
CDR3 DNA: TGTGCCAGCAGTTTGACTCCCTCCCACGGGGAGCTGTTTTTT
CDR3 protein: CASSLTPSHGELFF

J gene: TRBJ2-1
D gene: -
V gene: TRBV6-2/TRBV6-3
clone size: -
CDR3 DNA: TGTGCCAGCAGTTACTCGACGTCGGGGGTTGGCGCTGAGCAGTTCTTC
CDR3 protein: CASSYSTSGVGAEQFF

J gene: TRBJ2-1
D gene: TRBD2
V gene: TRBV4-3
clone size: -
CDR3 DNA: TGCGCCAGCAGCCAAGCCCTAGCGGGAGGGAGAGGGGAAAGTGAGCAGTTCTTC
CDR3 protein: CASSQALAGGRGESEQFF

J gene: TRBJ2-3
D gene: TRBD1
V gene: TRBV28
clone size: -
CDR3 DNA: TGTGCCAGCAGTACCAGACAGGGGACAGATACGCAGTATTTT
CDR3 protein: CASSTRQGTDTQYF

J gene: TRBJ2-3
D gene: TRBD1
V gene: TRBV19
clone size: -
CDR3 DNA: TGTGCCAGTAGTGCAACAGGGGGCCTGATGGATACGCAGTATTTT
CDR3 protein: CASSATGGLMDTQYF

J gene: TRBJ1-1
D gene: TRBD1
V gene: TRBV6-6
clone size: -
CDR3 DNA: TGTGCCAGCAGTTACGGGACAGTGAACACTGAAGCTTTCTTT
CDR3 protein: CASSYGTVNTEAFF

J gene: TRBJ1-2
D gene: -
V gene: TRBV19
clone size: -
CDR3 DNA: TGTGCCAGTAGTCCGACCTTGGGCGGCTACACCTTC
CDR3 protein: CASSPTLGGYTF

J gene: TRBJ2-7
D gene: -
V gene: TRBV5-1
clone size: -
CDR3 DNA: TGCGCCAGCAGCTTGAACGGAGGCGCGTCGGGGGACGAGCAGTACTTC
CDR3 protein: CASSLNGGASGDEQYF

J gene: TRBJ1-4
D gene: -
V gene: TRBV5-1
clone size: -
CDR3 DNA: TGCGCCAGCAGTCGGAGCGAGGGTGAAAAACTGTTTTTT
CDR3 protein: CASSRSEGEKLFF

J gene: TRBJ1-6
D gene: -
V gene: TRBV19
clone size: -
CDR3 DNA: TGTGCCAGTAGTATAATTCCGCCTGTCGGTAACTCACCCCTCCACTTT
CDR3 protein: CASSIIPPVGNSPLHF

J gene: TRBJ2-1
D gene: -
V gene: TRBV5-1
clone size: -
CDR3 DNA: TGCGCCAGCAGAGAACAGGGGGAGGGTGAGCAGTTCTTC
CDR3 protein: CASREQGEGEQFF

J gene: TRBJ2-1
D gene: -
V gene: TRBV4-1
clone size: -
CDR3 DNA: TGCGCCAGCAGGCCCGCTACTAGCCTCAATGAGCAGTTCTTC
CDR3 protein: CASRPATSLNEQFF

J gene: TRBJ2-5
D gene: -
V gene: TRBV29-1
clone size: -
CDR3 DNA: TGCAGCGTTCTGCGGGTAGCCCAAGAGACCCAGTACTTC
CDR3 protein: CSVLRVAQETQYF

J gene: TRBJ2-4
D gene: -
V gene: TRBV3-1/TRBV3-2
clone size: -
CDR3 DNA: TGTGCCAGCAGCCAAAGGTCGGGAGTGGTAGCCAAAAACATTCAGTACTTC
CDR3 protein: CASSQRSGVVAKNIQYF

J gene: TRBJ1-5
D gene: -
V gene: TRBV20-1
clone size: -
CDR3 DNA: TGCAGTGCTAGTGTCGCAGGGCAAGGACGACAGCCCCAGCATTTT
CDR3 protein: CSASVAGQGRQPQHF

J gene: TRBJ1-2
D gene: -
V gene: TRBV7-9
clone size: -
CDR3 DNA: TGTGCCAGCATGAGGGACACACCTAACTATGGCTACACCTTC
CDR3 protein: CASMRDTPNYGYTF

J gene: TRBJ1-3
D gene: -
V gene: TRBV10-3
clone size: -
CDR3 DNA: TGTGCCATTTCCACGGGACAAACCTCTGGAAACACCATATATTTT
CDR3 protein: CAISTGQTSGNTIYF

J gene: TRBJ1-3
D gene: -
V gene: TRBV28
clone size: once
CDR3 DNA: TGTGCCAGCAGTCATGTTAGGAAGCCGACTTCTGGAAACACCATATATTTT
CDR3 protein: CASSHVRKPTSGNTIYF

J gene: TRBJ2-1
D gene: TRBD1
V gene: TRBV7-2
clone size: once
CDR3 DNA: TGTGCCAGCAGCCCTCGCAGGGGACAGCGACACAATGAGCAGTTCTTC
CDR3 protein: CASSPRRGQRHNEQFF

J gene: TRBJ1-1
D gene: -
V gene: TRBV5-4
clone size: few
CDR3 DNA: TGTGCCAGCAGCCCCCCGGGCGGCAGGGAAGCCCCTGAAGCTTTCTTT
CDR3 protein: CASSPPGGREAPEAFF

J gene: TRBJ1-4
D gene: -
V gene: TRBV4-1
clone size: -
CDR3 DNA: TGCGCCAGCAGCCAAGGGGTACAGGCTGAAAAACTGTTTTTT
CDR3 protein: CASSQGVQAEKLFF

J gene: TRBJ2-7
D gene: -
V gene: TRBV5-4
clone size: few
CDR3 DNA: TGTGCCAGCACCCTGGAGGCAGGATCCTCCTACGAGCAGTACTTC
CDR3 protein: CASTLEAGSSYEQYF

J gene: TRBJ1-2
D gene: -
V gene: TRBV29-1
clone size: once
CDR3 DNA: TGCAGCGTTTCGGGACAAAACTATGGCTACACCTTC
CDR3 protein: CSVSGQNYGYTF

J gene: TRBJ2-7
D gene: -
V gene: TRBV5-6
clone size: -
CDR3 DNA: TGTGCCAGCAGCTATCCTAGCATGTACGAGCAGTACTTC
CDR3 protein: CASSYPSMYEQYF

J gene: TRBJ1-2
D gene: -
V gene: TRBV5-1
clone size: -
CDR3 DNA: TGCGCCAGCAGCAGTTATTTCCTAGGTTCAGATAACTATGGCTACACCTTC
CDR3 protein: CASSSYFLGSDNYGYTF

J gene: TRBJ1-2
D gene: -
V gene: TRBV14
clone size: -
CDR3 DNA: TGTGCCAGCAGCTATATACAGGGCGATGGCTACACCTTC
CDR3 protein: CASSYIQGDGYTF

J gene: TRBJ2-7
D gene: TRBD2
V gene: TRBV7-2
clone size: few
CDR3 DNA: TGTGCCAGCAGCCGGGGCGGGAGTTCCTACGAGCAGTACTTC
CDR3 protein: CASSRGGSSYEQYF

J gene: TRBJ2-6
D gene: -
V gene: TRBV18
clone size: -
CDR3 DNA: TGTGCCAGCTCACCCTTACAGAGCGGGGGGGCCAACGTCCTGACTTTC
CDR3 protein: CASSPLQSGGANVLTF

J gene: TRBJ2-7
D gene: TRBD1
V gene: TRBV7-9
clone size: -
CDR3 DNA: TGTGCCAGCAGCTTGACAGGGTACGAGCAGTACTTC
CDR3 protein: CASSLTGYEQYF